This T cell receptor (beta chain) was obtained from a study of cytomegalovirus exposure and HLA in healthy donors. As for the study in general: The 95 to 150 validation repertoires, a later analysis reported, used the same platform as the roughly 610 first-cohort repertoires.

Assay: immunoSEQ multiplex PCR; the TCRdb copy retains only in-frame clones and omits some. The sample lists 150,000 to 250,000 clones; 84% were seen once. Study-wide findings and caveats: TCR sequences were mostly rare, though some public TCRs occurred in many donors. According to the study, roughly 160 TCR beta chains were cytomegalovirus-associated. A later analysis found first-cohort TCR clusters tended to co-occur in the approximately 120 validation repertoires.

In regard to this clone: Its antigen is as yet unknown.

V lost 6 bases and J 9 bases, leaving 21 bases between the germline ends. Germline-derived CDR1 and CDR2 are SQVTM and ANQGSEA. This CDR3 is 13 amino acids long. The V and J genes are TRBV29-1 and TRBJ2-7; tentatively, D is TRBD1 (7 bases). This receptor was identified in a woman in her twenties or thirties in good health and CMV-seropositive. Sequencing input: PBMCs. CDR3 nucleotide sequence: TGCAGCGTCCAGGGGGGCCGGGTTTATGGGCAGTACTTC. This translates into CSVQGGRVYGQYF.